Below, 25 T cell receptor beta chains from the same sample are listed, as sequenced in a study of response to subunit inactivated influenza vaccine (dated by TCRdb to between 2018 and 2020). Library method: RT-PCR. The sequencer was an Illumina HiSeq 2500. Using fastp trimming at Q25 and MiXCR clonotype assembly, TCRdb reanalyzed the public sequencing data and kept in-frame beta chains. Each CDR3 protein gets just one entry, which takes the most common genes and DNA from the rows behind it. The sample table records hundreds of thousands of distinct CDR3 sequences; around 15% of these occur just once. The top ten clones comprise 7.5% to 8% of the sample. This material consisted of PBMCs from blood, taken 14 to 15 days before vaccination. The receptors were gathered from a man aged 50-59 years who received an inactivated influenza vaccine. Donor details come from another sample of the same person, matched by shared clones.

V is TRBV2 and J is TRBJ2-3; D is perhaps TRBD1 (5 bases). The CDR3 runs 17 residues. V was shortened by 6 bases and J by 2 bases, with 21 bases between the two germline ends. The germline gives CDR1 SNHLY, CDR2 FYNNEI. CDR3 DNA: TGTGCCAGCAGCTCCCCCGGCTGGGGCTCTAACACAGATACGCAGTATTTT. Residues: CASSSPGWGSNTDTQYF.

This clonotype was counted at least ten times. The gene calls are TRBV12-3 or TRBV12-4 and TRBJ2-3; D is perhaps TRBD1 (5 bases). The length of the CDR3 is 15 residues. V was shortened by 2 bases and J by 0 bases, with 9 bases between the two germline ends. For the CDR3, the DNA is TGTGCCAGCAGTTTAAACCAGGGCAGCACAGATACGCAGTATTTT. Amino acids: CASSLNQGSTDTQYF.

There are many counts of this clonotype. This chain uses TRBV10-3 with TRBJ2-3; D is possibly TRBD1 or TRBD2 (5 bases each). The V end was cut by 2 bases, the J end by 0 bases, with 12 bases between. Per the germline V gene, CDR1 is ENHRY and CDR2 is SYGVKD. CDR3 length equals 16 residues. CDR3 sequence (DNA): TGTGCCATCAGTGAGGGGGGAGAGAGTAGCACAGATACGCAGTATTTT. The encoded protein is CAISEGGESSTDTQYF.

For this clonotype: An end of the junction differs from the germline gene, which may be a read error. V gene TRBV18 combines with J gene TRBJ2-5, with D hard to call. The CDR3 runs to 13 residues. From germline, CDR1 is KGHSH and CDR2 LQKENI. The CDR3 loop reads CASSQQHQEAQYF. The CDR3 DNA is TGTGCCAGCTCGCAACAGCACCAAGAGGCCCAGTACTTC.

This clonotype has more than one count but fewer than ten. The chain combines TRBV11-2 with TRBJ2-7; 10 bases are a match to TRBD2. The CDR3 covers 15 residues. Germline values: CDR1 SGHAT, CDR2 FQNNGV. J lost 6 bases, V lost 6 bases, and 11 bases had no gene match. Here the CDR3 reads CASSSGSGRASEQYF. CDR3 DNA: TGTGCCAGCAGTTCCGGAAGCGGGAGGGCTTCCGAGCAGTACTTC. The variable domain in full, completed from reference TRBV11-2 and TRBJ2-7, reads EAGVAQSPRYKIIEKRQSVAFWCNPISGHATLYWYQQILGQGPKLLIQFQNNGVVDDSQLPKDRFSAERLKGVDSTLKIQPAKLEDSAVYLCASSSGSGRASEQYFGPGTRLTVT.

The chain has TRBV7-8 and TRBJ1-5; D is unresolved. The CDR3 sequence is 16 residues long. CDR1 is SGHVS and CDR2 is FQNEAQ in the germline V gene. V lost 6 bases, J lost 1 base, and 16 bases lay in between. The CDR3 DNA sequence: TGTGCCAGCAGTTTGCCCCCCGTGTACAGCAATCAGCCCCAGCATTTT. It codes for CASSLPPVYSNQPQHF.

This clonotype was counted only a few times. The J gene is TRBJ2-3, the V gene TRBV28, with D uncertain. Germline values: CDR1 MDHEN, CDR2 SYDVKM. The CDR3 spans 15 residues. The V end was cut by 0 bases, the J end by 6 bases, with 13 bases between. The DNA for the CDR3 is TGTGCCAGCAGTTTATGGAGTATCCGTCGGGATACGCAGTATTTT. It translates to CASSLWSIRRDTQYF.

There are many counts of this clonotype. A read error may produce the germline difference seen at one junction end. The rearrangement joins TRBV6-2 or TRBV6-3 to TRBJ2-1; 12 positions match TRBD2. CDR3 length equals 16 residues. The germline V gene has CDR1 MNHEY and CDR2 SVGEGT. The CDR3 sequence is CASSGLAGGLYNEQFF. CDR3 sequence (DNA): TGCGCCAGCAGTGGCCTAGCGGGGGGGCTATACAATGAGCAGTTCTTC.

This clonotype was seen at least ten times. This chain links TRBV28 with TRBJ2-5, with TRBD1 matching 7 bases. The CDR3 extends over 14 amino acids. V was clipped by 6 bases and J by 5 bases; unmatched bases: 9. Looked up from germline, CDR1 is MDHEN and CDR2 is SYDVKM. CDR3 sequence (DNA): TGTGCCAGCAGACCAATACAGGGGTTGGAGACCCAGTACTTC. This sequence encodes CASRPIQGLETQYF.

Here the CDR3 DNA reads TGTGCCAGCAGCTTAGGGCCCCTACAACAAGAGACCCAGTACTTC. Amino acids: CASSLGPLQQETQYF. The rearrangement uses TRBV7-9 and TRBJ2-5; D gene ambiguous. The CDR3 length is 15 residues. V dropped 1 base and J dropped 2 bases, with 11 bases sitting between them. Germline loops: CDR1 SEHNR, CDR2 FQNEAQ (reference sequence).

The chain links TRBV7-2 to TRBJ2-1; D unresolved. CDR1 is SGHTA, CDR2 FQGNSA, per germline. This CDR3 comprises 13 residues. Deletions cut 4 bases from V and 6 bases from J, with 10 bases between. DNA of the CDR3: TGTGCCAGCAGCTCTTATGACCTCAATGAGCAGTTCTTC. It encodes CASSSYDLNEQFF.

CDR3 region: CSVGTIQGDYGYTF. In nucleotides, the CDR3 is TGCAGCGTTGGAACAATACAGGGAGACTATGGCTACACCTTC. The chain has TRBV29-1 and TRBJ1-2; D may be TRBD1 (6 bases). The CDR3 has 14 residues. V dropped 4 bases and J dropped 3 bases, with 15 bases sitting between them. Germline V gives CDR1 SQVTM, CDR2 ANQGSEA.

The chain employs TRBV19 and TRBJ2-5; possibly TRBD1 for D (6 bases). V gave up 3 bases and J gave up 3 bases, with 14 bases separating them. The CDR3 has 15 residues. Germline loops: CDR1 LNHDA, CDR2 SQIVND (reference sequence). The DNA of the CDR3 is TGTGCCAGTAGTATGGGTTCCACAGGGAAAGAGACCCAGTACTTC. Translated: CASSMGSTGKETQYF.

The chain links TRBV27 to TRBJ1-2; possible D gene TRBD1, 5 bases. V was shortened by 5 bases and J by 8 bases, with 15 bases between the two germline ends. The CDR3 loop spans 13 amino acids. CDR1 is MNHEY, CDR2 SMNVEV, per germline (reference sequence). The CDR3 region is CASSLSGIGGYTF. The CDR3 coding sequence is TGTGCCAGCAGTCTTTCAGGGATCGGGGGCTACACCTTC.

Only a few counts were recorded for this clonotype. The chain employs TRBV7-8 and TRBJ2-5; no firm D call. CDR1 and CDR2 from the germline V gene are SGHVS and FQNEAQ. This CDR3 is built from 14 residues. V lost 2 bases to trimming and J lost 0 bases, with 7 bases between them. Here the CDR3 reads CASSLQSYQETQYF. The CDR3 coding sequence is TGTGCCAGCAGCTTACAGAGTTACCAAGAGACCCAGTACTTC.

The chain has TRBV2 and TRBJ2-1; weak D call: TRBD2 (7 bases). The germline V and J ends were trimmed by 7 bases and 8 bases, with 15 bases remaining between them. The CDR3 spans 13 residues. Looked up from germline, CDR1 is SNHLY and CDR2 is FYNNEI. For the CDR3, the DNA is TGTGCCAGCAACCGCAGGGGAGGGGATGAGCAGTTCTTC. Translation: CASNRRGGDEQFF.

A few counts support this clonotype. The genes are TRBV15 and TRBJ2-4, with a possible D match to TRBD2 (7 bases). V shed 3 bases and J shed 2 bases, with 23 bases lying between them. The CDR3 is 19 amino acids. Germline V gene lookup returns CDR1 LNHNV and CDR2 YYDKDF (reference sequence). CDR3 in amino acids: CATSSNPGAGAMSKNIQYF. CDR3 in DNA: TGTGCCACCAGCAGTAATCCGGGGGCGGGAGCGATGTCCAAAAACATTCAGTACTTC.

This clonotype turned up a few times. This chain uses TRBV7-8 with TRBJ1-2; D might be TRBD1 (5 bases). Per the germline V gene, CDR1 is SGHVS and CDR2 is FQNEAQ. The ends were cut back, 7 bases at V and 5 bases at J, with 20 bases in the middle. The CDR3 totals 15 residues. This CDR3 reads CASKKGLGVEYGYTF. The CDR3 DNA sequence: TGTGCCAGCAAAAAGGGTTTAGGGGTAGAGTATGGCTACACCTTC.

This clonotype was counted at least ten times. CDR3 DNA sequence: TGTGCCAGCAGCGAGAGCCTGGGGCGACAGGGAATCAGGGATGAAGCTTTCTTT. Its translation: CASSESLGRQGIRDEAFF. V is TRBV11-1 and J is TRBJ1-1; 7 bases align to TRBD1. This CDR3 comprises 18 residues. Germline CDR1 reads SGHAT; CDR2 reads FQDESV (reference sequence). Losses at the gene ends were 5 bases for V and 7 bases for J; bases not matched to a gene: 22.

This clonotype has ten or more counts. V is TRBV14 and J is TRBJ2-2; D possibly corresponds to TRBD2 (6 bases). The CDR3 runs to 16 residues. The germline V and J ends were trimmed by 4 bases and 1 base, with 13 bases remaining between them. Germline-derived CDR1 and CDR2 are SGHDN and FVKESK. The CDR3 coding sequence is TGTGCCAGCAGCCTCGGAGGGAGTCGGAACACCGGGGAGCTGTTTTTT. Protein: CASSLGGSRNTGELFF.

In this sample, this clonotype turned up a few times. This chain connects TRBV11-2 to TRBJ2-5; 9 bases match TRBD2. The trim removed 5 bases at V and 5 bases at J, leaving 9 bases unmatched. Germline CDR1 reads SGHAT; CDR2 reads FQNNGV. The CDR3 runs 15 residues. DNA of the CDR3: TGTGCCAGCAGCCTTAGCGGGAGTCGGCGGGAGACCCAGTACTTC. Amino acid sequence: CASSLSGSRRETQYF.

V usage is TRBV7-8 and J usage is TRBJ2-5, with D unclear. Germline CDR1 and CDR2: SGHVS and FQNEAQ. With 10 bases removed from V and 0 bases from J, the gap between germline ends came to 6 bases. This CDR3 comprises 11 residues. DNA for the CDR3: TGTGCCATACAGTACCAAGAGACCCAGTACTTC. Protein sequence: CAIQYQETQYF.

The CDR3 nucleotides read TGTGCCAGCTCCGTATTGGGGGCGAGCTATGAAAAACTGTTTTTT. It is translated as CASSVLGASYEKLFF. This chain joins TRBV28 and TRBJ1-4; D is possibly TRBD1 (6 bases). Germline V CDR1 and CDR2: MDHEN, SYDVKM. Trimming pared 8 bases from V and 6 bases from J, leaving 19 bases between. This CDR3 region has 15 residues.

This clonotype was counted only a few times. This rearrangement joins TRBV20-1 to TRBJ2-1; the D is unclear. CDR1 and CDR2 (germline): DFQATT, SNEGSKA (reference sequence). Trimming took 0 bases from V and 0 from J, leaving 12 bases between them. The CDR3 spans 16 residues. The CDR3 reads CSARDYLRSSYNEQFF. DNA for the CDR3: TGCAGTGCTAGAGACTACCTAAGGAGCTCCTACAATGAGCAGTTCTTC.

This clonotype was picked up a small number of times. The chain has TRBV20-1 and TRBJ2-5, with D maybe TRBD1 (6 bases). V lost 1 base and J 1 base, leaving 13 bases between the germline ends. This CDR3 comprises 15 residues. Germline V CDR1 and CDR2: DFQATT, SNEGSKA (reference sequence). The CDR3 loop reads CSARGTANFQETQYF. In DNA form, the CDR3 reads TGCAGTGCTAGAGGGACAGCCAATTTCCAAGAGACCCAGTACTTC.